One sample yielded the 2 T cell receptor beta chains listed below, sequenced in a study of T-cell memory formation after mild COVID-19. TCRdb recomputed calls from the 5' RACE reads with MiXCR, one row per CDR3 protein. The sample comprises some 340,000 distinct CDR3 sequences, roughly 13% of which are singletons, and roughly 23% rests with the top ten. The specimen was PBMCs or a T cell subset sorted from them (not recorded which). These receptors all stem from a man aged 18 to 29 who had mild COVID-19 (a few samples of this study predate the infection). Cell type and time point are not known.

The chain joins TRBV5-1 to TRBJ1-4; tentatively, D is TRBD1 (5 bases). Trimming stripped 4 bases from V and 2 bases from J, with 15 bases between. This CDR3 is 16 amino acids long. Germline-derived CDR1 and CDR2 are SGHRS and YFSETQ. CDR3 nucleotides: TGCGCCAGCAGCCCCGGGGCAACTCGGACTAATGAAAAACTGTTTTTT. Translation gives CASSPGATRTNEKLFF.

The rearrangement joins TRBV4-3 to TRBJ2-7, with no clear D. The CDR3 loop spans 16 amino acids. V lost 0 bases and J lost 3, with 15 bases in between. The germline V gene encodes CDR1 LGHNA and CDR2 YSLEER. The DNA of the CDR3 is TGCGCCAGCAGCCAAGATTATAGTACCCCGAACTACGAGCAGTACTTC. Protein: CASSQDYSTPNYEQYF.